The 18 T cell receptor beta chains below all came from one sample that was sequenced in a study of cytomegalovirus exposure and HLA in healthy donors. Vbeta (60) and Jbeta (13) primers were used in the PCR. The protocol was immunoSEQ multiplex PCR, while the TCRdb copy is restricted to in-frame clones and leaves out a portion. The data hold about 160,000 clones, with around 85% observed a single time. The sequencing input was PBMCs. These receptor sequences come from a boy aged 2 to 9 in good health and CMV-seronegative.

This chain connects TRBV25-1 to TRBJ1-6; perhaps TRBD1 as D (6 bases). Germline assignment: CDR1 MGHDK and CDR2 SYGVNS. This CDR3 comprises 12 residues. V lost 6 bases, J lost 8 bases, and 8 bases lay in between. The CDR3 region has the DNA TGTGCCAGCAGCGACAGGTATTCACCCCTCCACTTT. Its translation is CASSDRYSPLHF.

The rearrangement links TRBV19 to TRBJ2-2; D gene ambiguous. V was clipped by 6 bases and J by 1 base, with 9 bases between them. Germline V gene lookup returns CDR1 LNHDA and CDR2 SQIVND (reference sequence). CDR3 length: 14 amino acids. The CDR3 DNA is TGTGCCAGTAGGCCGACGGGGAACACCGGGGAGCTGTTTTTT. This codes for CASRPTGNTGELFF.

The J gene is TRBJ1-5, the V gene TRBV6-1; the D gene is possibly TRBD1 (5 bases). Trimming stripped 0 bases from V and 2 bases from J, with 8 bases between. The CDR3 loop spans 15 amino acids. CDR1 and CDR2 from the germline V gene are MNHNS and SASEGT. CDR3 amino acids: CASSEAGGGNQPQHF. The CDR3, as DNA: TGTGCCAGCAGTGAAGCGGGAGGGGGCAATCAGCCCCAGCATTTT.

CDR3 sequence: CSVEVSGRAYNEQFF. The CDR3 bases are TGCAGCGTTGAAGTGAGCGGGAGGGCCTACAATGAGCAGTTCTTC. The V gene is TRBV29-1, the J gene TRBJ2-1; TRBD2 agrees at 10 bases. The CDR3 contains 15 residues. From germline, CDR1 is SQVTM and CDR2 ANQGSEA. The trim removed 1 base at V and 2 bases at J, leaving 2 bases unmatched.

The rearrangement uses TRBV30 and TRBJ2-4; a weak D match, TRBD2 (6 bases). The CDR3 totals 13 residues. Germline V gene lookup returns CDR1 GTSNPN and CDR2 SVGIG (reference sequence). The V and J ends lost 1 base and 9 bases respectively, with 13 bases between them. The CDR3 DNA follows: TGTGCCTGGAGTGCTTCGACTAGGCGCATTCAGTACTTC. The encoded protein is CAWSASTRRIQYF.

This chain connects TRBV28 to TRBJ1-1; 7 bases fit TRBD1. The CDR3 totals 14 residues. Germline assignment: CDR1 MDHEN and CDR2 SYDVKM. Trimming took 5 bases from V and 4 from J; bases not matched to a gene: 7. The DNA for the CDR3 is TGTGCCAGCAGTGGAGGACAGGCGTCCACTGAAGCTTTCTTT. Amino acids: CASSGGQASTEAFF.

This clone has just one count. Other DNA sequences in this specimen translate into the identical CDR3. The chain joins TRBV5-1 to TRBJ1-5; D might be TRBD1 (6 bases). Germline values: CDR1 SGHRS, CDR2 YFSETQ. Trimming pared 2 bases from V and 7 bases from J, leaving 10 bases between. The CDR3 runs to 13 residues. The CDR3 DNA is TGCGCCAGCAGCTTCGAGGGGGACCAGCCCCAGCATTTT. Protein sequence: CASSFEGDQPQHF.

This chain uses TRBV4-1 with TRBJ1-1; no clear D gene. Trimming removed 1 base from V and 1 base from J, with 13 bases in between. Germline CDR1 reads MGHRA; CDR2 reads YSYEKL. This CDR3 is 16 amino acids long. The CDR3 bases are TGCGCCAGCAGCCAAGGACCGTATAGCCCGAACACTGAAGCTTTCTTT. The encoded protein is CASSQGPYSPNTEAFF.

The rearrangement joins TRBV6-1 to TRBJ2-3, with 7 positions matching TRBD2. Germline V gene data show CDR1 as MNHNS and CDR2 as SASEGT. V was pared by 5 bases and J by 1 base, with 6 bases of the junction left unmatched. The CDR3 is made up of 15 amino acids. The CDR3 sequence: CASSPGGGGTDTQYF. CDR3 coding DNA: TGTGCCAGCAGTCCAGGCGGGGGAGGCACAGATACGCAGTATTTT.

V usage is TRBV7-2 and J usage is TRBJ2-5; 16 nucleotides line up with TRBD2. Near its end, the DNA agrees better with TRBJ2-7, so the J call may be wrong. The germline CDR1 and CDR2 sequences are SGHTA and FQGNSA. The CDR3 is made up of 18 amino acids. CDR3 sequence (DNA): TGTGCCAGCAGCTTAGCGGGACTAGCGGGAGGGATCGCCTACGAGCAGTACTTC. Translating gives CASSLAGLAGGIAYEQYF.

The J gene is TRBJ1-5, the V gene TRBV19, with a tentative D call TRBD1 (6 bases). The germline V gene has CDR1 LNHDA and CDR2 SQIVND (reference sequence). The CDR3 is made up of 16 amino acids. Trimming took 6 bases from V and 0 from J, leaving 15 bases between them. CDR3 loop: CASRLDSSFSNQPQHF. The DNA of the CDR3 is TGTGCCAGTAGACTGGACAGTTCCTTTAGCAATCAGCCCCAGCATTTT.

The table lists this clone with a few counts. The chain has TRBV6-6 and TRBJ2-1; D is uncertain. The V and J ends lost 4 bases and 0 bases respectively, with 10 bases between them. There are 15 residues in the CDR3. The germline V gene encodes CDR1 MNHNY and CDR2 SVGAGI (reference sequence). This CDR3 reads CASSLAVGSYNEQFF. CDR3 DNA: TGTGCCAGCAGTTTGGCGGTAGGCTCCTACAATGAGCAGTTCTTC.

V and J are TRBV5-8 and TRBJ2-1, with 8 nucleotides matching TRBD2. Per germline, CDR1 SGHTS and CDR2 YDEGEE. The CDR3 has 15 residues. The junction had 5 bases not matched to a gene; V was cut back by 0 bases and J by 6 bases. CDR3 residues: CASSLGAGGVNEQFF. The CDR3 DNA is TGTGCCAGCAGCTTGGGGGCGGGGGGCGTCAATGAGCAGTTCTTC.

This clone was found a few times. J is TRBJ1-3 and V is TRBV28, with 7 positions matching TRBD1. Germline V gene data show CDR1 as MDHEN and CDR2 as SYDVKM. This CDR3 region has 15 residues. V dropped 6 bases and J dropped 3; count of bases not matched to a gene: 8. The CDR3 DNA follows: TGTGCCAGCAGCCGTCAGGGGGTAGGTGGAAACACCATATATTTT. Translating it yields CASSRQGVGGNTIYF.

V gene TRBV6-6 combines with J gene TRBJ2-2, with D maybe TRBD1 (5 bases). Germline V lookup: CDR1 MNHNY, CDR2 SVGAGI (reference sequence). V was cut by 10 bases and J by 6 bases, with 12 bases left in between. This CDR3 region has 12 residues. The CDR3 sequence is CAIGLGAGELFF. In DNA form, the CDR3 reads TGTGCCATAGGGTTAGGGGCCGGGGAGCTGTTTTTT.

The V gene is TRBV23-1, the J gene TRBJ1-5, with TRBD1 identical over 8 bases. Being an ORF, TRBV23-1 has a function that is uncertain. The CDR3 runs to 14 residues. V dropped 4 bases and J dropped 3; count of bases not matched to a gene: 2. The CDR3 spells CASSRTGYNQPQHF. The CDR3 nucleotides read TGCGCCAGCAGTCGGACAGGGTACAATCAGCCCCAGCATTTT.

The V and J genes are TRBV6-1 and TRBJ2-7; 7 positions match TRBD2. The CDR3 is 15 amino acids. Trimming removed 7 bases from V and 3 bases from J; junction bases left unmatched: 12. Looked up from germline, CDR1 is MNHNS and CDR2 is SASEGT. Here the CDR3 reads CASNHPGGGHYEQYV. CDR3 nucleotides: TGTGCCAGCAATCACCCGGGGGGAGGGCACTACGAGCAGTACGTC.

The chain employs TRBV30 and TRBJ1-4, with a tentative D call TRBD1 (5 bases). The CDR3 extends over 10 amino acids. The germline V and J ends were trimmed by 7 bases and 8 bases, with 8 bases remaining between them. Germline V gives CDR1 GTSNPN, CDR2 SVGIG (reference sequence). The CDR3 DNA sequence: TGTGCCTCAAGACAGGAAAAACTGTTTTTT. Its protein product is CASRQEKLFF.